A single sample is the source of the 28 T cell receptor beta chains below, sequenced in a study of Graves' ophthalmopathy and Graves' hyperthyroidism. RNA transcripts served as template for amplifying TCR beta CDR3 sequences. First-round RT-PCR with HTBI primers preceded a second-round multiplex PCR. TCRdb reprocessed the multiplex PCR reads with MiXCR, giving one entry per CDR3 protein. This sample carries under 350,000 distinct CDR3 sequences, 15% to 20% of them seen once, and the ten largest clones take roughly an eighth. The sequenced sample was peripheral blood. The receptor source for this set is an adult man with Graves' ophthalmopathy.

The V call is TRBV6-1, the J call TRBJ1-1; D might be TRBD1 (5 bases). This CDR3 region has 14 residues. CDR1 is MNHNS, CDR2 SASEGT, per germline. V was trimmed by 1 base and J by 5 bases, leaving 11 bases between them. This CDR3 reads CASSEVQGGTEAFF. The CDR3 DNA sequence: TGTGCCAGCAGTGAAGTCCAGGGCGGAACTGAAGCTTTCTTT.

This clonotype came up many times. The CDR3 reads CASTAIQETQYF. In nucleotides, the CDR3 is TGTGCCAGTACCGCGATCCAAGAGACCCAGTACTTC. The chain recombines TRBV6-5 with TRBJ2-5; the D is unclear. The CDR3 runs 12 residues. The V gene lost 9 bases and the J gene lost 1 base, with 9 bases spanning the gap. Germline V gene data show CDR1 as MNHEY and CDR2 as SVGAGI.

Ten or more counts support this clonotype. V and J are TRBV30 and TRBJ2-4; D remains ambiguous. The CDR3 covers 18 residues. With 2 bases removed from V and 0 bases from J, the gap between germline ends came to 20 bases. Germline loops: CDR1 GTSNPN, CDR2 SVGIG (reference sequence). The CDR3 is CAWSPYPGVGQAKNIQYF. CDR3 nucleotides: TGTGCCTGGAGTCCCTACCCGGGTGTTGGGCAAGCCAAAAACATTCAGTACTTC.

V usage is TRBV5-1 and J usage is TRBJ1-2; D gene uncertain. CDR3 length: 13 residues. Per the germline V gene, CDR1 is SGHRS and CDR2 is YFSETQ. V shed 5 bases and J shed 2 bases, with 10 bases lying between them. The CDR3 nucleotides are TGCGCCAGCAGAAGGAGGCTAAACTATGGCTACACCTTC. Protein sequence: CASRRRLNYGYTF.

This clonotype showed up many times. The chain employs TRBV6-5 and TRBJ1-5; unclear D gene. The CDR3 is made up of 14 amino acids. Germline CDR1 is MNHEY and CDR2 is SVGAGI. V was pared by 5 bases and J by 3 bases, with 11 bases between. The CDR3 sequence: CASSLSRINQPQHF. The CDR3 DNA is TGTGCCAGCAGTCTCTCCCGTATCAATCAGCCCCAGCATTTT.

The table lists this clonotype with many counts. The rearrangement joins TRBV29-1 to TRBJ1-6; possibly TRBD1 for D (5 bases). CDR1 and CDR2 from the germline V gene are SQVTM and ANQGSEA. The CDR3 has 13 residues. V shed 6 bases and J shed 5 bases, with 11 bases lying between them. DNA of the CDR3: TGCAGCGTCTCGGGACGAGATAATTCACCCCTCCACTTT. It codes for CSVSGRDNSPLHF.

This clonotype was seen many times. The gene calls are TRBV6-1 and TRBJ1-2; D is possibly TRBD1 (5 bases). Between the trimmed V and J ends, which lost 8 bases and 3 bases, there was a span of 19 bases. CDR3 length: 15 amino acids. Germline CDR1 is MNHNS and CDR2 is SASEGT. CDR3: CASQSKWGRDYGYTF. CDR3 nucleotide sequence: TGTGCCAGCCAATCCAAATGGGGGAGGGACTATGGCTACACCTTC.

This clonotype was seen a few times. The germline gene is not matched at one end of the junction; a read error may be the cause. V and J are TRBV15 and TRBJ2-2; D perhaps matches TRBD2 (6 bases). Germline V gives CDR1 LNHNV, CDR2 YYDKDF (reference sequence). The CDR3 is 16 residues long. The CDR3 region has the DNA TGTGTCACCAGCAGAGCCCTAGTCCCCGACACCGGGGGGCTGTTTTTT. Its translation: CVTSRALVPDTGGLFF.

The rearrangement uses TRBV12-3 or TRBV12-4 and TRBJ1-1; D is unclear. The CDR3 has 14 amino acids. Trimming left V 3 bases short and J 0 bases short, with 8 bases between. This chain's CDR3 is CASSFPRMNTEAFF. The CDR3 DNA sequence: TGTGCCAGCAGTTTTCCGAGGATGAACACTGAAGCTTTCTTT.

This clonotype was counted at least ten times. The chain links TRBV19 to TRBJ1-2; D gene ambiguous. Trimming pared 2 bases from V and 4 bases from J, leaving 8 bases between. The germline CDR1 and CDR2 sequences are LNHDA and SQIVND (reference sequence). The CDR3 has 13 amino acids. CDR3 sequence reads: CASSIRTAYGYTF. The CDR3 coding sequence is TGTGCCAGTAGTATAAGGACGGCCTATGGCTACACCTTC. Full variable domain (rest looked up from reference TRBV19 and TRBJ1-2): DGGITQSPKYLFRKEGQNVTLSCEQNLNHDAMYWYRQDPGQGLRLIYYSQIVNDFQKGDIAEGYSVSREKKESFPLTVTSAQKNPTAFYLCASSIRTAYGYTFGSGTRLTVV.

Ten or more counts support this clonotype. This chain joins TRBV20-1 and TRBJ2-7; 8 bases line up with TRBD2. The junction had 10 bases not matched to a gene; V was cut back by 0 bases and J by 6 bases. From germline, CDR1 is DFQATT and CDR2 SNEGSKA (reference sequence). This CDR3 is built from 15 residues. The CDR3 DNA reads TGCAGTGCTAGAGATTACAGCGGGAGATTGGGCGAGCAGTACTTC. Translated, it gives CSARDYSGRLGEQYF.

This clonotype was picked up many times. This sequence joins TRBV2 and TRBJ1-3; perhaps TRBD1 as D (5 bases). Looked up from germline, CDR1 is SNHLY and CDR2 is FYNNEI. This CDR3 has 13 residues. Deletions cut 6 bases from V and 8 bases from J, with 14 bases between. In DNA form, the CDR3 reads TGTGCCAGCAGCGCTAAAAAGGGGTACACCATATATTTT. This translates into CASSAKKGYTIYF.

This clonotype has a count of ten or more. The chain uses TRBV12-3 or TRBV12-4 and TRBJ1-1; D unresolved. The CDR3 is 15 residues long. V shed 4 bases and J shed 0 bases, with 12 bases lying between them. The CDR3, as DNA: TGTGCCAGCAGTTCCCACCCCATACTGAACACTGAAGCTTTCTTT. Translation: CASSSHPILNTEAFF.

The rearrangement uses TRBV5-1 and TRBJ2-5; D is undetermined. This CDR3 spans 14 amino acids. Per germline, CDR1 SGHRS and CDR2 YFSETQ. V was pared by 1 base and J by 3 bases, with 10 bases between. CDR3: CASSLLGTEETQYF. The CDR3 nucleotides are TGCGCCAGCAGCTTGTTGGGAACGGAAGAGACCCAGTACTTC.

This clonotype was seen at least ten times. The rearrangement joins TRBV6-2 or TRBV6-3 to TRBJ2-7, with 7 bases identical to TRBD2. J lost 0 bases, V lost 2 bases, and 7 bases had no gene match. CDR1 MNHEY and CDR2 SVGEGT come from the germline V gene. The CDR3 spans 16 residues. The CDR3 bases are TGTGCCAGCAGTTACGGTTTTAGCGGGTTCTCCTACGAGCAGTACTTC. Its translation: CASSYGFSGFSYEQYF.

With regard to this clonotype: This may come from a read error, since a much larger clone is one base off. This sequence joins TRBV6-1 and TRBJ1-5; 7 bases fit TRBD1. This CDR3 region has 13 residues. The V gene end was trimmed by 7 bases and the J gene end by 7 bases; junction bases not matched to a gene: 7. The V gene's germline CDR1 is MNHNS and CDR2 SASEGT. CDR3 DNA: TGTGCCAGCACCCGGGACAGCCAGCAGCCCCAGCATTTT. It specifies CASTRDSQQPQHF.

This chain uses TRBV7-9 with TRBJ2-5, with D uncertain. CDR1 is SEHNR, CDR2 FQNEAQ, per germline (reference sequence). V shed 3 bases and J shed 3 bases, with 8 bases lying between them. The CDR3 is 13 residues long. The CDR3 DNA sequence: TGTGCCAGCAGCTTGAGGCCAGAAGAGACCCAGTACTTC. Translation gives CASSLRPEETQYF.

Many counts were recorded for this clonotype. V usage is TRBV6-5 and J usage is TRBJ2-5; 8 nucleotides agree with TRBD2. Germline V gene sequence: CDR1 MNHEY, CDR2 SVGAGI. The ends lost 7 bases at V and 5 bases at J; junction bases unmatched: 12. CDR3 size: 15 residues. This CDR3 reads CASTRNQREWETQYF. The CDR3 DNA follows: TGTGCCAGCACCCGGAACCAGCGGGAGTGGGAGACCCAGTACTTC.

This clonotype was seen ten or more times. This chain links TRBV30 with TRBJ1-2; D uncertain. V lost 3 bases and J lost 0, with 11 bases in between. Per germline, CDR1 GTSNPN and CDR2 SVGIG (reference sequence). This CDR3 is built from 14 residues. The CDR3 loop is CAWRVPESNYGYTF. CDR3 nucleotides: TGTGCCTGGAGGGTCCCTGAGTCTAACTATGGCTACACCTTC.

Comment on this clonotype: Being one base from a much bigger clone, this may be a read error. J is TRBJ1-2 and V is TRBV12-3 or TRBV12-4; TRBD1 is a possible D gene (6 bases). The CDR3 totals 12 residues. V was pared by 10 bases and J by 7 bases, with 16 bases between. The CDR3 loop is CANRGSGAGYTF. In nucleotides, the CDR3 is TGTGCCAACAGAGGGTCAGGGGCTGGCTACACCTTC.

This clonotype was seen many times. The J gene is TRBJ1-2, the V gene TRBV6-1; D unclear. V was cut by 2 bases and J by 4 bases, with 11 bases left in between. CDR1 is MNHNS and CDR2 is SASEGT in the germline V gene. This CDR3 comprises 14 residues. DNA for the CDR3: TGTGCCAGCAGTGAATCAGGCAATCCCTATGGCTACACCTTC. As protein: CASSESGNPYGYTF.

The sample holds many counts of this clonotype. As DNA, the CDR3 is TGTGCCAGCAGCGCCCCCCTGACCCCCTACGAGCAGTACTTC. It codes for CASSAPLTPYEQYF. The chain has TRBV9 and TRBJ2-7; D not certain. Deletions cut 3 bases from V and 2 bases from J, with 12 bases between. CDR1 SGDLS and CDR2 YYNGEE come from the germline V gene. The length of the CDR3 is 14 residues.

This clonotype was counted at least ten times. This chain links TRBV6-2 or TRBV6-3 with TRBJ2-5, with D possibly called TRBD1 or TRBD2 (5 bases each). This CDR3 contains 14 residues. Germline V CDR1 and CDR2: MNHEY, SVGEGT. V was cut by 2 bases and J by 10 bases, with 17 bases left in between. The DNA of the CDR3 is TGTGCCAGCAGTTACAGCCGGGACCAAGAGGGCCAGTACTTC. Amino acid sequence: CASSYSRDQEGQYF.

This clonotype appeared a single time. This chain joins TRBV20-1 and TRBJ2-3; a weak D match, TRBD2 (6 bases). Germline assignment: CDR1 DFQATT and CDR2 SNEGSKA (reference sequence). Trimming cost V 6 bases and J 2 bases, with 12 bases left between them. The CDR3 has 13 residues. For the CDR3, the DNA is TGCAGTGCCCCGACTAGGCTCACAGATACGCAGTATTTT. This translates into CSAPTRLTDTQYF.

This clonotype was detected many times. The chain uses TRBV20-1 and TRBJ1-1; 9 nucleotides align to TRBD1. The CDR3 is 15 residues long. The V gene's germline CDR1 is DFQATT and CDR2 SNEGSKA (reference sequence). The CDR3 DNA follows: TGCAAGAGCGGGACAGGGTCTCTTAGGGACACTGAAGCTTTCTTT. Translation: CKSGTGSLRDTEAFF.

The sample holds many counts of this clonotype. CDR3 DNA: TGTGCCAGCAGCCCTGGGACTAGCGGGAGTCATACCGGGGAGCTGTTTTTT. Translated, it gives CASSPGTSGSHTGELFF. This chain links TRBV12-3 or TRBV12-4 with TRBJ2-2; TRBD2 agrees at 14 bases. This CDR3 has 17 amino acids. V shed 6 bases, J shed 5 bases, and the junction held 8 bases outside the gene matches.

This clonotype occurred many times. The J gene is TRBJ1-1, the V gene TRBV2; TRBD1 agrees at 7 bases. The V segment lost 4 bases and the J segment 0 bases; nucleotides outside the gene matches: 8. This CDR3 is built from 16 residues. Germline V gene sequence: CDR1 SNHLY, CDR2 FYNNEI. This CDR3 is CASSGPGGIMNTEAFF. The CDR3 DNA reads TGTGCCAGCAGTGGCCCAGGGGGAATCATGAACACTGAAGCTTTCTTT.

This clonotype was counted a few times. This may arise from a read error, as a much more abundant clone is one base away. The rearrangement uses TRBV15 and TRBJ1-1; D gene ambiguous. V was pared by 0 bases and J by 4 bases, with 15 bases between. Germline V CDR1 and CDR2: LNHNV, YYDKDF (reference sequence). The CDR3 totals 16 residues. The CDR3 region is CATSREPQAGSTEAFF. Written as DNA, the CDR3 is TGTGCCACCAGCAGAGAACCCCAGGCTGGGAGCACTGAAGCTTTCTTT.